This T cell receptor (beta chain) is from a study of chemoradiotherapy in HPV16-positive cancers (dated 2022 in TCRdb). General notes on the study: Candidate HPV-specific T-cell clones and common TCR motifs were defined by functional T-cell assays performed on cells from two HPV16-positive patients. The study set out to ask whether T-cell immunity against the HPV oncoproteins E6 and E7 changes over the course of chemoradiotherapy and whether that immunity affects survival. The candidate HPV-specific TCRs and motifs were subsequently tracked in TCR repertoires obtained from 70 to 95 patients with HPV-related cancers. What the research found in general, with its limitations: The functional definition of HPV-specific T cells was derived from only a couple of HPV16-positive patients, and the survival association was reported for HPV16-positive patients. Improved recurrence-free survival in HPV16-positive patients was associated with expansion of HPV-responsive T cells during chemoradiotherapy. Expansion of candidate HPV-specific clones and E7-related TCR motifs was observed in the tumor microenvironment during treatment, whereas no such expansion was observed for non-HPV-specific T cells.

Repertoires were sampled repeatedly over the course of chemoradiotherapy, so clonal expansion could be followed in the tumor microenvironment. Receptor libraries were prepared by the immunoSEQ multiplex PCR assay. In its TCRdb copy, this immuneACCESS table keeps in-frame sequences only and misses some clones. Where compared with another copy, unresolved V genes explain less than half of these, and the others have no known cause. The sample records around 11,000 clones, over 65% of which are singletons. The top ten clones comprise less than 45% of the sample. Concerning this clone itself: It lacks a known antigen. Within one base of it there is no much larger clone, and no base qualities were kept.

This TCR came from a human donor with HPV-associated anogenital cancer. Sampling was conducted from a patient who underwent chemoradiotherapy.

DNA sequence: TGCGCCAGCAGCCAAGGTGGACAGGGCATCAATATCGGCTATGGCTACACCTTC. This is translated as CASSQGGQGINIGYGYTF. The chain uses TRBV4-1 and TRBJ1-2; 8 middle bases align to TRBD1. Clipping removes 1 base from V and 4 bases from J, with 14 as the unmatched junction base count. The CDR3 measures 18 amino acids from cysteine to phenylalanine. The retained sequence is limited to the CDR3, 54 bases, with the frame set at the first base. The germline V gene yields MGHRA for CDR1 and YSYEKL for CDR2.